These 8 T cell receptor beta chains came from one sample sequenced in a study of regulatory T cells in long-lasting Graves disease. Described time point: persistent/refractory GD, antithyroid drugs over 5 years with positive TRAb. PBMC-extracted RNA yielded the TCR library. Building of the TCR beta libraries involved iRepertoire HTBI primers and Arm-PCR of CDR3 regions. TCRdb redid the calling of the multiplex PCR reads with MiXCR, one entry per CDR3 protein. In the table there are about 470,000 distinct CDR3 sequences, less than 25% of which are singletons. Sequencing used peripheral blood mononuclear cells (PBMCs), obtained when the disease was refractory, from a patient treated with antithyroid drugs. These receptors all come from a female donor with Graves disease.

This clonotype was counted many times. V usage is TRBV28 and J usage is TRBJ2-7; D gene uncertain. The germline V gene encodes CDR1 MDHEN and CDR2 SYDVKM. This CDR3 spans 13 amino acids. Trimming took off 2 bases at V and 5 bases at J, with 10 bases between the two ends. CDR3 DNA: TGTGCCAGCAGTTTAAGGCAGACCGACGAGCAGTACTTC. Its protein product is CASSLRQTDEQYF.

About this clonotype: One base away lies a much larger clone, so this may be a sequencing read error. This chain joins TRBV28 and TRBJ2-7; 9 positions match TRBD1. Germline loops: CDR1 MDHEN, CDR2 SYDVKM. The CDR3 extends over 14 amino acids. The CDR3 loop reads CASSLGTGPLSQNF. In DNA, the CDR3 is TGTGCCAGCAGTTTAGGGACAGGGCCTCTTTCGCAGAACTTC.

This clonotype was detected many times. CDR3 sequence: CASSKTSGRDQETQYF. In DNA, the CDR3 is TGTGCCAGCAGCAAAACTAGCGGGAGGGACCAAGAGACCCAGTACTTC. The chain recombines TRBV28 with TRBJ2-5, with TRBD2 matching 13 bases. V shed 6 bases, J shed 0 bases, and the junction held 4 bases outside the gene matches. The CDR3 loop spans 16 amino acids. Germline assignment: CDR1 MDHEN and CDR2 SYDVKM.

V and J are TRBV4-1 and TRBJ2-7, with a weak D call TRBD2 (6 bases). The germline CDR1 and CDR2 sequences are MGHRA and YSYEKL. V shed 4 bases and J shed 2 bases, with 12 bases lying between them. CDR3 length: 14 amino acids. The CDR3 region has the DNA TGCGCCAGCAGCCCCCGGGACTTTACCTACGAGCAGTACTTC. This codes for CASSPRDFTYEQYF.

There are a few counts of this clonotype. A read error may produce the germline difference seen at one junction end. The chain recombines TRBV6-2 or TRBV6-3 with TRBJ1-2, with D uncertain. This CDR3 has 12 residues. The germline V gene has CDR1 MNHEY and CDR2 SVGEGT. Here the CDR3 DNA reads TGTGCCAGCAGCGACGGACGTTATGGCCACACCTTC. This encodes CASSDGRYGHTF.

This clonotype was observed a handful of times. This sequence joins TRBV29-1 and TRBJ2-4; D possibly corresponds to TRBD1 (6 bases). The V end was cut by 4 bases, the J end by 6 bases, with 10 bases between. The V gene's germline CDR1 is SQVTM and CDR2 ANQGSEA. The CDR3 runs to 12 residues. CDR3 loop: CSVVVGGNIQYF. CDR3 DNA: TGCAGCGTTGTGGTAGGGGGAAACATTCAGTACTTC.

The chain joins TRBV28 to TRBJ2-1; 14 bases align to TRBD2. After removal of 8 bases from V and 9 bases from J, the junction contained 12 bases not matched to a gene. Germline V gene data show CDR1 as MDHEN and CDR2 as SYDVKM. This CDR3 region has 16 residues. DNA for the CDR3: TGTGCCAGCGAAATGGGGGGACTAGCGGGAGACAGTGAGCAGTTCTTC. This gives the protein CASEMGGLAGDSEQFF.

The chain is built from TRBV19 and TRBJ1-6; D unresolved. This CDR3 comprises 14 residues. V lost 6 bases, J lost 9 bases, and 15 bases lay in between. Germline assignment: CDR1 LNHDA and CDR2 SQIVND (reference sequence). In DNA form, the CDR3 reads TGTGCCAGTAGAACTAGAGTTGGGGTTTCACCCCTCCACTTT. Amino acids: CASRTRVGVSPLHF.